Below are 5 T cell receptor beta chains sequenced from a single sample in a study of blood T cell repertoires in COVID-19. The method was immunoSEQ multiplex PCR; TCRdb's version includes in-frame clones alone and lacks a portion of them. This table holds about 240,000 clones, around 89% found once. Sequencing was performed on PBMCs or T cells enriched from blood (not recorded which). The receptors shown here come from a woman between 25 and 40 years old who had recovered from COVID-19.

The chain links TRBV10-3 to TRBJ2-3; D possibly corresponds to TRBD2 (6 bases). CDR1 ENHRY and CDR2 SYGVKD come from the germline V gene. The CDR3 has 13 residues. The V end was cut by 3 bases, the J end by 4 bases, with 8 bases between. CDR3 sequence reads: CAISELAADTQYF. In DNA form, the CDR3 reads TGTGCCATCAGTGAACTAGCTGCAGATACGCAGTATTTT.

V usage is TRBV28 and J usage is TRBJ1-1; D is perhaps TRBD1 (5 bases). This CDR3 is built from 20 residues. V was clipped by 3 bases and J by 0 bases, with 26 bases between them. The germline CDR1 and CDR2 sequences are MDHEN and SYDVKM. CDR3 DNA: TGTGCCAGCAGTTTCACCCCCGTAAAGGGGTCCTTTCCCATGAACACTGAAGCTTTCTTT. Translating gives CASSFTPVKGSFPMNTEAFF.

The chain recombines TRBV5-5 with TRBJ2-2, with 7 bases aligning to TRBD1. Trimming cost V 5 bases and J 2 bases; bases outside gene matches: 6. Germline CDR1 and CDR2: SGHKS and YYEKEE (reference sequence). The CDR3 has 15 residues. CDR3 DNA sequence: TGTGCCAGCAGTCTAGGGACAGTCAACACCGGGGAGCTGTTTTTT. This sequence encodes CASSLGTVNTGELFF.

This sequence joins TRBV28 and TRBJ1-4; D may be TRBD1 (5 bases). Germline V lookup: CDR1 MDHEN, CDR2 SYDVKM. The CDR3 loop spans 16 amino acids. Trimming removed 10 bases at V and 8 bases at J, with 26 bases between. The CDR3 nucleotides read TGTGCCACCAGATCGGTTCGAGACAGACACCGAGAAAAACTGTTTTTT. Translating gives CATRSVRDRHREKLFF. Full variable domain (missing parts from reference TRBV28 and TRBJ1-4): DVKVTQSSRYLVKRTGEKVFLECVQDMDHENMFWYRQDPGLGLRLIYFSYDVKMKEKGDIPEGYSVSREKKERFSLILESASTNQTSMYLCATRSVRDRHREKLFFGSGTQLSVL.

The V gene is TRBV11-2, the J gene TRBJ1-1; 9 bases map to TRBD1. V gave up 1 base and J gave up 4 bases; unmatched junction bases: 1. This CDR3 has 14 residues. Looked up from germline, CDR1 is SGHAT and CDR2 is FQNNGV. The chain's CDR3 is CASSLGTGATEAFF. CDR3 nucleotides: TGTGCCAGCAGCTTAGGGACAGGGGCCACTGAAGCTTTCTTT.